This T cell receptor beta chain was observed in a study of T cells in Graves' hyperthyroidism and ophthalmopathy. Germline CDR1 SGHTA, CDR2 FQGTGA. The V gene lost 2 bases and the J gene lost 7 bases, with 11 bases spanning the gap. The CDR3 consists of 13 residues. Newly diagnosed patients aged 18 to 65 had hyperthyroidism of under 2 months' duration. Uncontrolled infections, other autoimmune diseases, pregnancy or lactation led to exclusion of patients. This clonotype occurred many times. Amplification yielded TCR beta CDR3 regions, with RNA transcripts as the source. HTBI primers were the set used in a first-round RT-PCR of the TCR CDR3. One entry per CDR3 protein results from TCRdb running MiXCR on the multiplex PCR reads. The table includes 730,000 or so distinct CDR3 sequences, over 15% detected once.

Sample: blood. The source of this sequence is a woman between 45 and 65 years old with Graves' hyperthyroidism that later progressed to Graves' ophthalmopathy. The chain joins TRBV7-3 to TRBJ2-5; D not certain. In DNA form, the CDR3 reads TGTGCCAGCAGCTTATATGGGATTGGGACCCAGTACTTC. Residues: CASSLYGIGTQYF.